This T cell receptor (beta chain) was sequenced for a study of EBV T-cell therapy then PD-1 blockade in nasopharyngeal carcinoma. Sequenced by immunoSEQ multiplex PCR; TCRdb stores in-frame clones only, minus some. Among about 20,000 clones listed, roughly four fifths were seen once. The time point is: 266 days after commencement of treatment, after nivolumab therapy. Treatment noted: AdE1-LMPpoly-expanded autologous EBV-specific T-cell therapy followed by anti-PD-1 nivolumab. The CDR3 has 15 amino acids. V was trimmed by 3 bases and J by 1 base, leaving 13 bases between them. Looked up from germline, CDR1 is SGDLS and CDR2 is YYNGEE. On this clone itself: Its target is unknown.

The clonotype was recovered from a man aged 35-49 years with nasopharyngeal carcinoma. Sequences were derived from CD8+ T cells from blood, sampled at roughly day 290 from a patient whose treatment included autologous EBV-specific T cells and nivolumab. The rearrangement uses TRBV9 and TRBJ1-1; the D gene is possibly TRBD1 (5 bases). CDR3 sequence: CASSAAGLGNTEAFF. CDR3 DNA: TGTGCCAGCAGCGCAGCAGGGTTGGGGAACACTGAAGCTTTCTTT.